The 14 T cell receptor beta chains presented below share a single source sample, sequenced in a study of T-cell memory formation after mild COVID-19. TCRdb reanalysed the 5' RACE reads using MiXCR and keeps one entry per CDR3 protein. The table includes around 450,000 distinct CDR3 sequences, approximately 24% detected once. Sequencing was performed on PBMCs or a T cell subset sorted from them (not recorded which). The receptor set was obtained from an adult woman who had mild COVID-19 (a few samples of this study predate the infection). Cell type and time point are not known.

In its sample, this clonotype was seen a few times. The chain links TRBV6-5 to TRBJ2-6; D is uncertain. The CDR3 is 16 amino acids. V dropped 7 bases and J dropped 2 bases, with 15 bases sitting between them. Germline V lookup: CDR1 MNHEY, CDR2 SVGAGI. The chain's CDR3 is CASKNTRSTGANVLTF. CDR3 coding DNA: TGTGCCAGCAAGAATACCCGGTCCACTGGGGCCAACGTCCTGACTTTC.

This clonotype turned up a few times. The rearrangement joins TRBV20-1 to TRBJ2-4, with TRBD1 identical over 12 bases. This CDR3 contains 16 residues. Germline trimming cut 3 bases from V and 2 bases from J; bases unmatched to any gene: 5. Germline-derived CDR1 and CDR2 are DFQATT and SNEGSKA (reference sequence). DNA for the CDR3: TGCAGTGCTAGGCGGGGACAGGGGGCGCCCAAAAACATTCAGTACTTC. This gives the protein CSARRGQGAPKNIQYF.

The rearrangement links TRBV7-2 to TRBJ1-6; the D gene is possibly TRBD1 (5 bases). V lost 5 bases and J lost 9, with 14 bases in between. Per the germline V gene, CDR1 is SGHTA and CDR2 is FQGNSA. The CDR3 totals 14 residues. For the CDR3, the DNA is TGTGCCAGCAGCCGAGACAGTGTAGCTTCACCCCTCCACTTT. Its protein is CASSRDSVASPLHF.

This clonotype was counted between two and nine times. This chain links TRBV11-2 with TRBJ2-7, with no clear D. Germline CDR1 SGHAT, CDR2 FQNNGV. The V and J ends lost 0 bases and 3 bases respectively, with 6 bases between them. This CDR3 is built from 13 residues. This CDR3 reads CASSLEPNYEQYF. DNA for the CDR3: TGTGCCAGCAGCTTAGAACCGAACTACGAGCAGTACTTC.

The chain uses TRBV20-1 and TRBJ2-1; TRBD2 is a possible D gene (5 bases). The CDR3 is 14 amino acids. The germline gives CDR1 DFQATT, CDR2 SNEGSKA (reference sequence). CDR3 in DNA: TGCAGCCTCCCTCGGGGATCCTCCTACAATGAGCAGTTCTTC. Residues: CSLPRGSSYNEQFF.

A few counts support this clonotype. The chain recombines TRBV7-9 with TRBJ1-2, with D maybe TRBD1 (6 bases). This CDR3 spans 14 amino acids. Germline CDR1 SEHNR, CDR2 FQNEAQ (reference sequence). The germline V and J ends were trimmed by 3 bases and 7 bases, with 15 bases remaining between them. The chain's CDR3 is CASSFQTGSSGYTF. The CDR3, as DNA: TGTGCCAGCAGCTTCCAAACAGGGTCTAGTGGCTACACCTTC.

This clonotype was found a few times. The chain employs TRBV29-1 and TRBJ1-1, with D hard to call. V was pared by 8 bases and J by 1 base, with 11 bases between. The germline V gene encodes CDR1 SQVTM and CDR2 ANQGSEA. This CDR3 region has 12 residues. The CDR3 DNA is TGCAGCTTAAGGGATGGGAACACTGAAGCTTTCTTT. This codes for CSLRDGNTEAFF. Variable domain in full (rest from reference TRBV29-1 and TRBJ1-1): SAVISQKPSRDICQRGTSLTIQCQVDSQVTMMFWYRQQPGQSLTLIATANQGSEATYESGFVIDKFPISRPNLTFSTLTVSNMSPEDSSIYLCSLRDGNTEAFFGQGTRLTVV.

In nucleotides, the CDR3 is TGTGCCAGCAGCCTACTAGCGGGAGCTACGCGTGATACGCAGTATTTT. It is translated as CASSLLAGATRDTQYF. V gene TRBV5-8 combines with J gene TRBJ2-3, with TRBD2 matching 11 bases. V trimming: 4 bases; J trimming: 6 bases; junction bases outside the gene matches: 10. Looked up from germline, CDR1 is SGHTS and CDR2 is YDEGEE. The CDR3 is made up of 16 amino acids.

This clonotype occurred a few times. V and J are TRBV5-1 and TRBJ1-3; the D gene is possibly TRBD1 (6 bases). The CDR3 consists of 14 residues. V lost 4 bases to trimming and J lost 0 bases, with 8 bases between them. CDR1 is SGHRS and CDR2 is YFSETQ in the germline V gene. The CDR3 bases are TGCGCCAGCAGCCAGGACAGCTCTGGAAACACCATATATTTT. This translates into CASSQDSSGNTIYF.

The chain employs TRBV29-1 and TRBJ2-1, with a tentative D call TRBD2 (6 bases). The CDR3 runs 14 residues. V was cut by 2 bases and J by 2 bases, with 10 bases left in between. Germline V CDR1 and CDR2: SQVTM, ANQGSEA. The CDR3 bases are TGCAGCGTTGAATTAGCGGTGACCTACAATGAGCAGTTCTTC. Translating gives CSVELAVTYNEQFF.

This clonotype was counted at least ten times. This sequence joins TRBV12-3 or TRBV12-4 and TRBJ2-3; 10 bases map to TRBD2. CDR3 size: 15 residues. Unmatched junction bases numbered 1, after V lost 3 bases and J lost 1 base. CDR3 nucleotides: TGTGCCAGCAGTTTTGGGACTAGCGGCACAGATACGCAGTATTTT. Encoded protein: CASSFGTSGTDTQYF.

The CDR3 DNA follows: TGTGCCAGCACCCCGGGACAGTCGAACACTGAAGCTTTCTTT. Translation: CASTPGQSNTEAFF. The chain uses TRBV6-1 and TRBJ1-1, with 7 bases identical to TRBD1. V gave up 7 bases and J gave up 1 base; unmatched junction bases: 6. CDR1 MNHNS and CDR2 SASEGT come from the germline V gene. CDR3 length: 14 amino acids.

This clonotype was counted a few times. J is TRBJ2-3 and V is TRBV7-9, with D hard to call. Trimming left V 0 bases short and J 0 bases short, with 10 bases between. This CDR3 contains 16 residues. Germline V CDR1 and CDR2: SEHNR, FQNEAQ (reference sequence). CDR3 residues: CASSLAQPESTDTQYF. CDR3 DNA: TGTGCCAGCAGCTTAGCCCAACCGGAAAGCACAGATACGCAGTATTTT.

DNA for the CDR3: TGCGCCAGCAGCCAAGTGGGATCGACAGGGACAAAGTCACCCCTCCACTTT. The encoded protein is CASSQVGSTGTKSPLHF. The V and J genes are TRBV5-1 and TRBJ1-6, with 7 nucleotides matching TRBD1. This CDR3 comprises 17 residues. Trimming removed 4 bases from V and 10 bases from J; junction bases left unmatched: 17. From germline, CDR1 is SGHRS and CDR2 YFSETQ.